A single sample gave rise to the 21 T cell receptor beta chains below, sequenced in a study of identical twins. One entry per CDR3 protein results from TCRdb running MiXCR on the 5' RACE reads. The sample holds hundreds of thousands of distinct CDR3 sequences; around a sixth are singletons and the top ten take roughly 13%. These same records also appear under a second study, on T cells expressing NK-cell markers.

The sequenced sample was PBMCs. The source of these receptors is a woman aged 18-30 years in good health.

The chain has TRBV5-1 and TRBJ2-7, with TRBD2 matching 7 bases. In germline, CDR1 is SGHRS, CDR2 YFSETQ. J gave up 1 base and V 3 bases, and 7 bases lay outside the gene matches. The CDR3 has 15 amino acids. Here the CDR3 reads CASSYTGTKSYEQYF. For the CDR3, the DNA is TGCGCCAGCAGCTACACCGGGACTAAATCCTACGAGCAGTACTTC.

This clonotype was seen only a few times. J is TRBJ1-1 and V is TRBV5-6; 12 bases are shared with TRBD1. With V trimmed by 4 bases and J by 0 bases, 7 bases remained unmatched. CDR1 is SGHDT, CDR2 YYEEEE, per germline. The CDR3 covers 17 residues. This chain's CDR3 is CASSRGTGGEVNTEAFF. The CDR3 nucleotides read TGTGCCAGCAGCAGAGGGACAGGGGGCGAGGTGAACACTGAAGCTTTCTTT.

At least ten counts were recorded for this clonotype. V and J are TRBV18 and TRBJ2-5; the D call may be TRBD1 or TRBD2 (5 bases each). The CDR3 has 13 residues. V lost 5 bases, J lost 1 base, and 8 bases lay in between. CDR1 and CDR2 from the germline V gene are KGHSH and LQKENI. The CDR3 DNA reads TGTGCCAGCTCAGGGACGGCCCAAGAGACCCAGTACTTC. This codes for CASSGTAQETQYF.

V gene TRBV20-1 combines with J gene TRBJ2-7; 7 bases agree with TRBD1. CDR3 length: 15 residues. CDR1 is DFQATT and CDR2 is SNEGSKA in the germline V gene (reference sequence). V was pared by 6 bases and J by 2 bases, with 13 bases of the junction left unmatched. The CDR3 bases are TGCAGTGCCTTCACCGGGGACAGCGAGACCTACGAGCAGTACTTC. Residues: CSAFTGDSETYEQYF.

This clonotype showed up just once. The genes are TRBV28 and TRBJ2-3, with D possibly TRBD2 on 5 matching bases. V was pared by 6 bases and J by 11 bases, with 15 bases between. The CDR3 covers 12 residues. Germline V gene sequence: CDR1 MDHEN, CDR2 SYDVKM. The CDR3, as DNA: TGTGCCAGCAGCGCTGAATGGAGGAAGCAGTATTTT. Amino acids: CASSAEWRKQYF. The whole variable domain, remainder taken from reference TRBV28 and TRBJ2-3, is DVKVTQSSRYLVKRTGEKVFLECVQDMDHENMFWYRQDPGLGLRLIYFSYDVKMKEKGDIPEGYSVSREKKERFSLILESASTNQTSMYLCASSAEWRKQYFGPGTRLTVL.

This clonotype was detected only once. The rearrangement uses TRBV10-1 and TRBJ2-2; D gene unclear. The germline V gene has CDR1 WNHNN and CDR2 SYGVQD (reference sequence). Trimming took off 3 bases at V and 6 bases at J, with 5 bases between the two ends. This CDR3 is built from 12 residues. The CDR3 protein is CASSDRAGELFF. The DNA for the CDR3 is TGCGCCAGCAGTGATAGAGCCGGGGAGCTGTTTTTT.

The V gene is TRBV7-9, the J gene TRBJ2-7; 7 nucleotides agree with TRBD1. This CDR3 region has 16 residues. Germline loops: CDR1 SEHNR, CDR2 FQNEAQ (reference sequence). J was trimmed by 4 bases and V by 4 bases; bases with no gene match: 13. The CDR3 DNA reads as TGTGCCAGCAGCTCGCCGACAGGGAGCTACACTTACGAGCAGTACTTC. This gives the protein CASSSPTGSYTYEQYF.

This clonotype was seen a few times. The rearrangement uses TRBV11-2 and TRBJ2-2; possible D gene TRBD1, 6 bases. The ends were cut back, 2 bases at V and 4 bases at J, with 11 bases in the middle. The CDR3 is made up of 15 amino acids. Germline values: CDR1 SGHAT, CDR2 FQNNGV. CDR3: CASSLHRALTGELFF. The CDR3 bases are TGTGCCAGCAGCTTACACAGGGCACTCACCGGGGAGCTGTTTTTT.

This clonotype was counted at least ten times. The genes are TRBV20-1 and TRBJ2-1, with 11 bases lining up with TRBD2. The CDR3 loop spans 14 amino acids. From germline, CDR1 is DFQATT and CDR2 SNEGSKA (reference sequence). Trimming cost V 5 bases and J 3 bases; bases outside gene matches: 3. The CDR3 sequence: CSASGTSGYNEQFF. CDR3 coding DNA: TGCAGTGCTTCCGGGACTAGCGGCTACAATGAGCAGTTCTTC.

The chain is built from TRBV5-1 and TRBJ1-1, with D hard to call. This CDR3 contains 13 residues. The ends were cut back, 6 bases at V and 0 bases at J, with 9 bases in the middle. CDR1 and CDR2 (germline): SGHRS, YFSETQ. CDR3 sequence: CASTALMNTEAFF. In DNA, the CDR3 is TGCGCCAGCACCGCTTTGATGAACACTGAAGCTTTCTTT.

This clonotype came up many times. CDR3 sequence: CAISEGRGNYGYTF. In DNA, the CDR3 is TGTGCCATCAGTGAGGGCAGGGGGAACTATGGCTACACCTTC. The chain links TRBV10-3 to TRBJ1-2, with 7 bases lining up with TRBD1. The CDR3 loop spans 14 amino acids. Germline CDR1 ENHRY, CDR2 SYGVKD. After removal of 2 bases from V and 2 bases from J, the junction contained 2 bases not matched to a gene.

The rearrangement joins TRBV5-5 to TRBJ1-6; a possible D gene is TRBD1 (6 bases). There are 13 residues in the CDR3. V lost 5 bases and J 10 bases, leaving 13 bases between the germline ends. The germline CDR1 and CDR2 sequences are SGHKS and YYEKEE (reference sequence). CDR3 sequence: CASSTTGNSPLHF. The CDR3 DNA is TGTGCCAGCAGTACCACAGGGAACTCACCCCTCCACTTT.

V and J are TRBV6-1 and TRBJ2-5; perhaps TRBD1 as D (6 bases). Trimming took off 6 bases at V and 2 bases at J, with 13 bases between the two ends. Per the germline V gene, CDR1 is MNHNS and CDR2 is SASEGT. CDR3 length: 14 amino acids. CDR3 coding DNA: TGTGCCAGCAGCCGTTCTAGGGGGCAAGAGACCCAGTACTTC. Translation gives CASSRSRGQETQYF.

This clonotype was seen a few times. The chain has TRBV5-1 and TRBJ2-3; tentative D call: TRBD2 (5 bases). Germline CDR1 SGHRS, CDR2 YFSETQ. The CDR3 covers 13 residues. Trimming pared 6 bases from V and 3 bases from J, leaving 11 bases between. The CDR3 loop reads CASNKPGTDTQYF. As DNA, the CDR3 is TGCGCCAGCAACAAACCGGGAACAGATACGCAGTATTTT.

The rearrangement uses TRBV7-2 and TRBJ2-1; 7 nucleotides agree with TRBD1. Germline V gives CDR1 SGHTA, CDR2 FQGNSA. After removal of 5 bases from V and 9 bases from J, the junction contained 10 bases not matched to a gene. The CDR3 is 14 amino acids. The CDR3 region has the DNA TGTGCCAGCAGCCTCAAGACAGGGTTGGGTGAGCAGTTCTTC. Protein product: CASSLKTGLGEQFF.

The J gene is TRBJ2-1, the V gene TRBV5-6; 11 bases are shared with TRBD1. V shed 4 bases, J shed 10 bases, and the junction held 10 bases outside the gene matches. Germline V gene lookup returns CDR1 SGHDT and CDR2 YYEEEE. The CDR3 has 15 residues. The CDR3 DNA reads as TGTGCCAGCAGCCACCGGGACAGGGGGAGGTGGGAGCAGTTCTTC. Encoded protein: CASSHRDRGRWEQFF.

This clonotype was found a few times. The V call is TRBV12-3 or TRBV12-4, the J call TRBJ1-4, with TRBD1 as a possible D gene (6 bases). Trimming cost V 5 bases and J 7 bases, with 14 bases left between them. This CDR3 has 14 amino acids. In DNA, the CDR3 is TGTGCCAGCAGTAAGTCCCGGGACATTGAAAAACTGTTTTTT. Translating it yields CASSKSRDIEKLFF.

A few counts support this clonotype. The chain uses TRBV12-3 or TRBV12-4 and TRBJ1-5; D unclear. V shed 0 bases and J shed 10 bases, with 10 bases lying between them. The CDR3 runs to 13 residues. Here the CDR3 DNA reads TGTGCCAGCAGTTTAGCGCGTGGAGGACCCCAGCATTTT. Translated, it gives CASSLARGGPQHF.

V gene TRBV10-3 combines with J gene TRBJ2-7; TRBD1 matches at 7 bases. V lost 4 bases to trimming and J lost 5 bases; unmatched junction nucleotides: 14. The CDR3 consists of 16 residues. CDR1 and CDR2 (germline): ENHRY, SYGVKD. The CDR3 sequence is CAISGGNRGSVDEQYF. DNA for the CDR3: TGTGCCATCAGTGGGGGTAACAGGGGAAGTGTGGACGAGCAGTACTTC.

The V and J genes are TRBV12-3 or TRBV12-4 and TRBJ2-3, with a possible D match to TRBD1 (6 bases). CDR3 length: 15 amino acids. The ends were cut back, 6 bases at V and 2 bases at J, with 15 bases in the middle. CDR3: CASREFRGPTDTQYF. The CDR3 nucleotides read TGTGCCAGCAGAGAATTCAGGGGCCCCACAGATACGCAGTATTTT.

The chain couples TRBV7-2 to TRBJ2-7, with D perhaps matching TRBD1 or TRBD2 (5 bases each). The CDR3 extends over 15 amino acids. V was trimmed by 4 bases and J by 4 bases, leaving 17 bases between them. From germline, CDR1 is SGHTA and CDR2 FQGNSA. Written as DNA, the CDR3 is TGTGCCAGCAGCTCGGGACCAAAGTCTTCTTACGAGCAGTACTTC. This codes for CASSSGPKSSYEQYF.